Presented here are 29 T cell receptor beta chains from one specimen sequenced in a study of human T cells and chemical hapten exposure. TCRdb reprocessed the RACE reads via MiXCR and lists one record per CDR3 protein. Found here are about 160,000 distinct CDR3 sequences, about a quarter of them singletons; the top ten hold about 2%. The sample's time point: patch test 3, about 24 weeks after DPC sensitization. As to treatment: therapeutic diphenylcyclopropenone sensitization with weekly scalp DPC. The material was whole blood, obtained in connection with sensitization to the hapten diphenylcyclopropenone (DPC). These TCRs come from a woman younger than 35 with alopecia areata. Some clones in this sample may be carry-over from other donors' samples.

The chain has TRBV29-1 and TRBJ1-5; perhaps TRBD1 as D (5 bases). This CDR3 region has 15 residues. Germline assignment: CDR1 SQVTM and CDR2 ANQGSEA. V was pared by 6 bases and J by 1 base, with 16 bases between. CDR3 protein: CSVAFDGASNQPQHF. CDR3 nucleotide sequence: TGCAGCGTGGCTTTCGATGGGGCCAGCAATCAGCCCCAGCATTTT.

This clonotype was seen ten or more times. This CDR3 reads CSVIQGTYGYTF. The CDR3 nucleotides are TGCAGCGTGATACAGGGGACCTATGGCTACACCTTC. The chain recombines TRBV29-1 with TRBJ1-2; 7 nucleotides align to TRBD1. This CDR3 region has 12 residues. Losses at the gene ends were 6 bases for V and 4 bases for J; bases not matched to a gene: 5. The germline V gene encodes CDR1 SQVTM and CDR2 ANQGSEA.

This clonotype was observed a handful of times. This CDR3 is CASSQAWTFQETQYF. The CDR3 DNA reads TGCGCCAGCAGCCAAGCTTGGACTTTCCAAGAGACCCAGTACTTC. The chain employs TRBV4-3 and TRBJ2-5; D possibly corresponds to TRBD2 (5 bases). Germline V gene sequence: CDR1 LGHNA, CDR2 YSLEER. Trimming pared 1 base from V and 1 base from J, leaving 10 bases between. The length of the CDR3 is 15 residues.

The chain is built from TRBV3-1 and TRBJ2-7; 8 bases agree with TRBD2. Trimming cost V 3 bases and J 1 base; bases outside gene matches: 2. The CDR3 covers 14 residues. The germline V gene encodes CDR1 LGHDT and CDR2 YNNKEL (reference sequence). For the CDR3, the DNA is TGTGCCAGCAGCCACCCTAGCGGGTCCTACGAGCAGTACTTC. Translating it yields CASSHPSGSYEQYF.

In this sample, this clonotype turned up a few times. The gene calls are TRBV11-2 and TRBJ2-7, with 10 bases matching TRBD2. Germline V CDR1 and CDR2: SGHAT, FQNNGV. The V gene end was trimmed by 0 bases and the J gene end by 8 bases; junction bases not matched to a gene: 7. The length of the CDR3 is 15 residues. Here the CDR3 DNA reads TGTGCCAGCAGCTTAGATTGGACTAGCGGTACCAAGCAGTACTTC. Amino acids: CASSLDWTSGTKQYF. Supplemented by reference TRBV11-2 and TRBJ2-7, the full variable domain reads EAGVAQSPRYKIIEKRQSVAFWCNPISGHATLYWYQQILGQGPKLLIQFQNNGVVDDSQLPKDRFSAERLKGVDSTLKIQPAKLEDSAVYLCASSLDWTSGTKQYFGPGTRLTVT.

The V gene is TRBV20-1, the J gene TRBJ1-4, with a weak D call TRBD1 (6 bases). V gave up 0 bases and J gave up 5 bases, with 13 bases separating them. Germline assignment: CDR1 DFQATT and CDR2 SNEGSKA (reference sequence). The CDR3 sequence is 15 residues long. The CDR3 is CSARDYRDRNEKLFF. CDR3 in DNA: TGCAGTGCTAGAGATTATCGAGACAGGAATGAAAAACTGTTTTTT.

This clonotype was seen a few times. The CDR3 DNA sequence: TGCGCCATCTTCTTACTCCAGGGGTACTATGGGCAGCCCCAGCATTTT. Translation: CAIFLLQGYYGQPQHF. The chain has TRBV23-1 and TRBJ1-5; tentatively, D is TRBD1 (6 bases). TRBV23-1 is filed as an ORF, its function uncertain. V lost 10 bases, J lost 7 bases, and 26 bases lay in between. This CDR3 has 16 residues.

This clonotype has a handful of counts. The V and J genes are TRBV5-1 and TRBJ2-1, with TRBD2 matching over 12 bases. The CDR3 contains 16 residues. Germline V gene data show CDR1 as SGHRS and CDR2 as YFSETQ. V lost 2 bases and J lost 5; bases outside the gene matches: 5. CDR3 residues: CASSFASGRVDNEQFF. Here the CDR3 DNA reads TGCGCCAGCAGCTTTGCTAGCGGGAGGGTAGACAATGAGCAGTTCTTC.

The V call is TRBV9, the J call TRBJ2-1, with 9 positions matching TRBD2. With 4 bases clipped from V and 7 bases from J, the junction kept 18 bases outside the gene matches. The CDR3 is 18 amino acids. The germline V gene encodes CDR1 SGDLS and CDR2 YYNGEE. CDR3 nucleotide sequence: TGTGCCAGCAGCCCGCGACAGCTCCTGGTAGCGGGAGAGAATGAGCAGTTCTTC. Translating it yields CASSPRQLLVAGENEQFF.

There are a few counts of this clonotype. The CDR3, as DNA: TGTGCCAGCAGCTCTAGTCCCGCTGAGCAGTTCTTC. As protein: CASSSSPAEQFF. V is TRBV7-9 and J is TRBJ2-1; D unclear. The length of the CDR3 is 12 residues. Trimming cost V 4 bases and J 9 bases, with 10 bases left between them. The germline V gene has CDR1 SEHNR and CDR2 FQNEAQ (reference sequence).

DNA of the CDR3: TGTGCCAGCAGTTACAGTAGTTACACCGGGGAGCTGTTTTTT. Protein product: CASSYSSYTGELFF. This chain uses TRBV6-2 or TRBV6-3 with TRBJ2-2, with D hard to call. Germline V gives CDR1 MNHEY, CDR2 SVGEGT. V was cut by 2 bases and J by 3 bases, with 7 bases left in between. The CDR3 is made up of 14 amino acids.

The chain links TRBV10-3 to TRBJ1-1; no clear D. Trimming took off 8 bases at V and 0 bases at J, with 10 bases between the two ends. CDR1 is ENHRY and CDR2 is SYGVKD in the germline V gene. CDR3 length: 13 residues. Here the CDR3 DNA reads TGTGCCATCTGGTCCTCCATGAACACTGAAGCTTTCTTT. As protein: CAIWSSMNTEAFF.

The chain has TRBV20-1 and TRBJ2-7; 7 bases agree with TRBD2. Germline CDR1 reads DFQATT; CDR2 reads SNEGSKA (reference sequence). The CDR3 consists of 15 residues. Trimming took 7 bases from V and 6 from J; bases not matched to a gene: 18. In DNA, the CDR3 is TGCAGTGGTTTATCGTTGTGGGGAGGGCCAATCGAGCAGTACTTC. This translates into CSGLSLWGGPIEQYF.

The chain recombines TRBV7-8 with TRBJ1-4, with 9 bases fitting TRBD1. The CDR3 runs 15 residues. Germline-derived CDR1 and CDR2 are SGHVS and FQNEAQ. J was trimmed by 7 bases and V by 5 bases; bases with no gene match: 8. CDR3 DNA: TGTGCCAGCAGCACTAACAGGGGGCGTAGTGAAAAACTGTTTTTT. It codes for CASSTNRGRSEKLFF.

This clonotype was counted at least ten times. This chain connects TRBV20-1 to TRBJ1-6, with D possibly being TRBD1 (6 bases). Germline lookup yields CDR1 DFQATT and CDR2 SNEGSKA (reference sequence). The V end was cut by 3 bases, the J end by 8 bases, with 14 bases between. The CDR3 runs to 14 residues. The DNA of the CDR3 is TGCAGTGCTAGGGAAGGGGGGCTATATTCACCCCTCCACTTT. This codes for CSAREGGLYSPLHF.

This clonotype was detected only a few times. The chain has TRBV19 and TRBJ2-1; 11 positions agree with TRBD2. V was pared by 2 bases and J by 7 bases, with 4 bases of the junction left unmatched. The CDR3 has 15 residues. Germline CDR1 reads LNHDA; CDR2 reads SQIVND (reference sequence). The CDR3 nucleotides are TGTGCCAGTAGTATACCTAGCGGGGGGCGGAATGAGCAGTTCTTC. Amino acid sequence: CASSIPSGGRNEQFF.

This rearrangement joins TRBV4-2 to TRBJ1-6; D may be TRBD1 (5 bases). The V gene lost 4 bases and the J gene lost 7 bases, with 14 bases spanning the gap. This CDR3 comprises 15 residues. Looked up from germline, CDR1 is LGHNA and CDR2 is YNFKEQ. Here the CDR3 DNA reads TGTGCCAGCAGCCCGTCCTTGACAGCAAATTCACCCCTCCACTTT. This codes for CASSPSLTANSPLHF.

This clonotype was observed a few times. V usage is TRBV4-2 and J usage is TRBJ1-2; D perhaps matches TRBD1 (5 bases). Per the germline V gene, CDR1 is LGHNA and CDR2 is YNFKEQ. V lost 0 bases and J lost 6, with 11 bases in between. The CDR3 totals 14 residues. This CDR3 is CASSQEGPPDGYTF. The CDR3 coding sequence is TGTGCCAGCAGCCAAGAGGGGCCCCCTGATGGCTACACCTTC.

The CDR3 loop reads CASSRGLAGSTDTQYF. In nucleotides, the CDR3 is TGTGCCAGCAGCCGGGGACTAGCGGGTAGCACAGATACGCAGTATTTT. The chain employs TRBV11-2 and TRBJ2-3; 12 nucleotides agree with TRBD2. Per germline, CDR1 SGHAT and CDR2 FQNNGV. The junction had 3 bases not matched to a gene; V was cut back by 5 bases and J by 0 bases. The CDR3 has 16 amino acids.

The V gene is TRBV6-2 or TRBV6-3, the J gene TRBJ2-3; 10 positions agree with TRBD2. The CDR3 is made up of 22 amino acids. Germline V gene data show CDR1 as MNHEY and CDR2 as SVGEGT. V was clipped by 2 bases and J by 4 bases; unmatched bases: 24. The CDR3 region has the DNA TGTGCCAGCAGTTACCCGGGAAGGAGGACCCCGGGACTAGCGATGATGGCAGATACGCAGTATTTT. It codes for CASSYPGRRTPGLAMMADTQYF.

This clonotype came up a few times. V usage is TRBV7-3 and J usage is TRBJ2-5; 11 nucleotides match TRBD2. Germline V lookup: CDR1 SGHTA, CDR2 FQGTGA. V shed 0 bases, J shed 5 bases, and the junction held 2 bases outside the gene matches. The CDR3 loop spans 15 amino acids. This CDR3 is CASSLTSGRGETQYF. As DNA, the CDR3 is TGTGCCAGCAGCTTAACTAGCGGGAGGGGGGAGACCCAGTACTTC.

The chain joins TRBV6-5 to TRBJ2-2, with D tentatively TRBD1 or TRBD2 (5 bases each). Germline assignment: CDR1 MNHEY and CDR2 SVGAGI. The CDR3 totals 15 residues. Between the trimmed V and J ends, which lost 7 bases and 7 bases, there was a span of 19 bases. The CDR3 nucleotides are TGTGCCAGCACCCCCAGGGTGTCGGGGAGCGGGGAGCTGTTTTTT. Translated, it gives CASTPRVSGSGELFF.

The rearrangement links TRBV4-1 to TRBJ2-1; the match to TRBD2 covers 8 bases. V was clipped by 6 bases and J by 6 bases; unmatched bases: 7. From germline, CDR1 is MGHRA and CDR2 YSYEKL. The length of the CDR3 is 14 residues. The CDR3 region has the DNA TGCGCCAGCAGTCTCGCGGGGGGTCTCAATGAGCAGTTCTTC. Protein sequence: CASSLAGGLNEQFF.

This clonotype was picked up a small number of times. This sequence joins TRBV4-3 and TRBJ2-3; 12 positions match TRBD2. Germline V gene sequence: CDR1 LGHNA, CDR2 YSLEER. V shed 3 bases and J 0 bases; nucleotides not matched to a gene: 4. The length of the CDR3 is 17 residues. The CDR3 protein is CASSQGLAGLSTDTQYF. The CDR3 nucleotides read TGCGCCAGCAGCCAGGGACTAGCGGGCCTCAGCACAGATACGCAGTATTTT.

The gene calls are TRBV4-1 and TRBJ2-7; 7 bases are shared with TRBD2. V shed 4 bases and J 1 base; nucleotides not matched to a gene: 10. The length of the CDR3 is 16 residues. Germline V gives CDR1 MGHRA, CDR2 YSYEKL. CDR3 in DNA: TGCGCCAGCAGCCGGGCCAGGGAGCGGGGATCCTACGAGCAGTACTTC. Residues: CASSRARERGSYEQYF.

V gene TRBV20-1 combines with J gene TRBJ2-1, with TRBD2 identical over 14 bases. Germline V lookup: CDR1 DFQATT, CDR2 SNEGSKA (reference sequence). There are 18 residues in the CDR3. J was trimmed by 4 bases and V by 2 bases; bases with no gene match: 10. The CDR3, as DNA: TGCAGTGCTAGATCCCGCCCCGGGACTAGCGGGAGATACAATGAGCAGTTCTTC. Translating it yields CSARSRPGTSGRYNEQFF.

Notes on this clonotype: This may arise from a read error, as a much more abundant clone is one base away. The rearrangement joins TRBV7-2 to TRBJ2-1; D is unresolved. CDR1 is SGHTA, CDR2 FQGNSA, per germline. The germline V and J ends were trimmed by 1 base and 9 bases, with 19 bases remaining between them. This CDR3 spans 16 amino acids. The CDR3 nucleotides read TGTGCCAGCAGCTTAGGTTTGCCCAACCAGAGTAGTGAGCAGTTCTTC. Protein product: CASSLGLPNQSSEQFF.

This clonotype occurred a few times. The chain recombines TRBV7-9 with TRBJ2-7; D is unclear. Germline assignment: CDR1 SEHNR and CDR2 FQNEAQ (reference sequence). The CDR3 covers 12 residues. V was shortened by 3 bases and J by 6 bases, with 9 bases between the two germline ends. CDR3 in amino acids: CASSFRQREQYF. Here the CDR3 DNA reads TGTGCCAGCAGCTTCAGGCAGCGCGAGCAGTACTTC.

This clonotype was seen more than once but under ten times. V usage is TRBV9 and J usage is TRBJ2-3; D gene uncertain. Germline-derived CDR1 and CDR2 are SGDLS and YYNGEE. There are 12 residues in the CDR3. Trimming removed 5 bases from V and 7 bases from J, with 11 bases in between. CDR3 in amino acids: CASSPFGNTQYF. The CDR3 DNA reads as TGTGCCAGCAGTCCCTTCGGAAATACGCAGTATTTT.